Each of the 7 T cell receptor beta chains below was sequenced from the same sample in a study of T cell changes during pregnancy in multiple sclerosis. Some clones are missing from TCRdb's copy, which holds only in-frame ones; the method was immunoSEQ multiplex PCR. Of around 78,000 clones detected, around 93% appear once; the ten largest clones hold more than 2%. Sample: peripheral blood, taken in the second trimester of pregnancy. Receptor source: a female donor with multiple sclerosis, enrolled in a pregnancy study.

This chain connects TRBV27 to TRBJ1-1; the match to TRBD1 covers 7 bases. This CDR3 is 13 amino acids long. Germline assignment: CDR1 MNHEY and CDR2 SMNVEV (reference sequence). Unmatched junction bases numbered 7, after V lost 8 bases and J lost 4 bases. In DNA, the CDR3 is TGTGCCAGCCGCTTTGACAGGGCCACTGAAGCTTTCTTT. As protein: CASRFDRATEAFF.

CDR3 in amino acids: CASRLHGGIKFF. The DNA for the CDR3 is TGCGCCAGCAGATTACATGGGGGGATAAAGTTCTTC. The V and J genes are TRBV5-1 and TRBJ2-1; possible D gene TRBD2, 6 bases. This CDR3 contains 12 residues. Deletions cut 5 bases from V and 14 bases from J, with 17 bases between. CDR1 is SGHRS and CDR2 is YFSETQ in the germline V gene.

This chain uses TRBV9 with TRBJ1-4; 8 bases align to TRBD1. CDR1 is SGDLS and CDR2 is YYNGEE in the germline V gene. The CDR3 runs to 15 residues. After removal of 3 bases from V and 3 bases from J, the junction contained 4 bases not matched to a gene. The CDR3 here is CASSAGQGSNEKLFF. The CDR3 DNA reads as TGTGCCAGCAGCGCAGGACAGGGTTCTAATGAAAAACTGTTTTTT. The full variable domain, rest sourced from reference TRBV9 and TRBJ1-4, is DSGVTQTPKHLITATGQRVTLRCSPRSGDLSVYWYQQSLDQGLQFLIQYYNGEERAKGNILERFSAQQFPDLHSELNLSSLELGDSALYFCASSAGQGSNEKLFFGSGTQLSVL.

The rearrangement links TRBV5-1 to TRBJ1-6, with 7 bases aligning to TRBD1. CDR1 and CDR2 (germline): SGHRS, YFSETQ. V shed 2 bases and J 6 bases; nucleotides not matched to a gene: 5. The CDR3 length is 15 residues. In DNA, the CDR3 is TGCGCCAGCAGCTTAACCGGGACAGCTAATTCACCCCTCCACTTT. It yields the protein CASSLTGTANSPLHF.

CDR3 residues: CASSLKGGTGFYEQYF. CDR3 DNA: TGTGCCAGCAGTTTAAAAGGAGGGACAGGATTCTACGAGCAGTACTTC. The chain combines TRBV27 with TRBJ2-7, with 8 positions matching TRBD1. V lost 2 bases and J lost 3; bases outside the gene matches: 9. This CDR3 is 16 amino acids long. CDR1 is MNHEY and CDR2 is SMNVEV in the germline V gene (reference sequence).

V and J are TRBV7-8 and TRBJ2-3, with D possibly matching TRBD1 (6 bases). Germline CDR1 reads SGHVS; CDR2 reads FQNEAQ. This CDR3 region has 13 residues. V was trimmed by 5 bases and J by 6 bases, leaving 12 bases between them. The CDR3 here is CASSRDRSDTQYF. The CDR3 region has the DNA TGTGCCAGCAGCCGTGACAGGTCGGATACGCAGTATTTT. Full variable domain (outside the CDR3, taken from reference TRBV7-8 and TRBJ2-3): GAGVSQSPRYKVAKRGQDVALRCDPISGHVSLFWYQQALGQGPEFLTYFQNEAQLDKSGLPSDRFFAERPEGSVSTLKIQRTQQEDSAVYLCASSRDRSDTQYFGPGTRLTVL.

The chain recombines TRBV18 with TRBJ1-4, with 7 positions matching TRBD1. This CDR3 has 15 residues. CDR1 is KGHSH, CDR2 LQKENI, per germline. V shed 5 bases and J 6 bases; nucleotides not matched to a gene: 9. The CDR3 sequence: CASSWTGTEDEKLFF. CDR3 in DNA: TGTGCCAGCTCATGGACCGGGACAGAGGATGAAAAACTGTTTTTT.